The clone carrying this T cell receptor beta chain was seen many times. The target antigen is unknown. The data belong to a study of CD8 T cells in ankylosing spondylitis. Study-wide findings and caveats: Disease-linked clones proved CD8+ and comparatively uncommon in peripheral blood.

MiXCR, applied by TCRdb to the 5' RACE reads, yields one record per CDR3 protein. In the table there are fewer than 350,000 distinct CDR3 sequences, approximately 10% of which are singletons. The CDR3 contains 17 residues. From germline, CDR1 is SGHRS and CDR2 YFSETQ. Trimming shortened V by 2 bases and J by 7 bases, and 24 bases separated the two germline ends. This TCR was recovered from a female donor with ankylosing spondylitis or in good health (not recorded which). V gene TRBV5-1 combines with J gene TRBJ1-2; D remains ambiguous. Sequenced input: blood, either unsorted or a sorted T cell fraction (not recorded which). The CDR3 reads CASSFAQPGMADSGYTF. The CDR3 DNA reads TGCGCCAGCAGCTTCGCACAGCCAGGAATGGCGGACTCTGGCTACACCTTC.